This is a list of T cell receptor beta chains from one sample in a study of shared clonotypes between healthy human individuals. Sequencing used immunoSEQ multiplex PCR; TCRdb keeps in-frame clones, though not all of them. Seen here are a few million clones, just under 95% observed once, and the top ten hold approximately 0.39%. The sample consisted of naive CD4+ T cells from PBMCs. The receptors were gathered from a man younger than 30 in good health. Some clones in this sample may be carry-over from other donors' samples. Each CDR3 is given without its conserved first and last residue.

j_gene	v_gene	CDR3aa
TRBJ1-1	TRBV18	ASSPIENTEAF
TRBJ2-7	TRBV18	ASSLAGKFSYEQY
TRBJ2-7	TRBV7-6	ASSSGIDSYEQY
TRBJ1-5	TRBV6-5	ASSSGYNQPQH
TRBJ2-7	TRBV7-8	ASMTGALYEQY
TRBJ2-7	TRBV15	ATSPRGTPLEQY
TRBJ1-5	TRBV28	ASSLGSGNQPQH
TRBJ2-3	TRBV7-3	ASSPGLTSTDTQY
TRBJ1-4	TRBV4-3	ASSQDLFGLTATNEKLF
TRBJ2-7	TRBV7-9	ASSLATGGAYEQY
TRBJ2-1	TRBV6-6	ASSRLAGVSNEQF
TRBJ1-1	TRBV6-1	ASSERPGSNTEAF
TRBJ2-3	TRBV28	ASSPKGSGTRTDTQY
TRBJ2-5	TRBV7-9	ASSPGQLYRTQY
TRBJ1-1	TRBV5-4	ASSLAGSGRGNTEAF
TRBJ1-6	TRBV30	AWMDEDQSPLH
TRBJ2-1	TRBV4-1	ASSHFGQGGNEQF
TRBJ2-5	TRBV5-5	ASSLFEHAAGDQETQY
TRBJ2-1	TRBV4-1	ASSQDFGGNEQF
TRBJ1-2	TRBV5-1	ASSLGNGQGGYT
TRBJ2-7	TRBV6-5	ASGPAGSSYEQY
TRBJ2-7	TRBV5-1	ASSTEGYEQY
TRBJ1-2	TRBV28	ASSGPGPYGYT
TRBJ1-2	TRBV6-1	ASSTGQGLIYGYT
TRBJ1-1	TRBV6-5	ASRRGQGETEAF
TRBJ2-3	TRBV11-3	ASSYGLSSTDTQY
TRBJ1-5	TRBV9	ASSPDRGDQPQH
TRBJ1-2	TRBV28	ASSSGGEANYGYT
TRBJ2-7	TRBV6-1	ASSEASREQY
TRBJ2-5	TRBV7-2	ASSSRTSGARETQY
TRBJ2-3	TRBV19	ASSIGSSGGTDTQY
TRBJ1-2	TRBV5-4	ASSLALVRGSGGYT
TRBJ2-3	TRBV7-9	ASSAGSPRGTNTQY
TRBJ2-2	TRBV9	ASSGQGRDTGELF
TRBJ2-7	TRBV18	ASSNLGGEQY
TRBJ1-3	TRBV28	ASVKGGPWDTIY
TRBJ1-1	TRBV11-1	ASSRGPKNTEAF
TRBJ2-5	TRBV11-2	ASSLEVYQETQY
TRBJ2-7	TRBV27	ASSLFPLSEQY
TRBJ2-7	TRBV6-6	ASSTTGGRGDEQY
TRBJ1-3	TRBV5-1	ASSHGDSRLSGNTIY